The 30 T cell receptor beta chains presented below share a single source sample, sequenced in a study of glioma-infiltrating T cells after dendritic cell vaccination. Time point reported: after dendritic cell vaccination, including at tumor progression/relapse. Generated by immunoSEQ multiplex PCR, the TCRdb table keeps only in-frame clones and is missing some. The repertoire holds fewer than 85,000 clones, with around 86% as singletons. The source material was blood, sampled after dendritic cell vaccination. These TCRs come from a human donor with glioblastoma.

The chain joins TRBV5-1 to TRBJ1-1; D is undetermined. V dropped 0 bases and J dropped 5 bases, with 17 bases sitting between them. The CDR3 runs 16 residues. In germline, CDR1 is SGHRS, CDR2 YFSETQ. CDR3 in amino acids: CASSLAEGRGGTEAFF. Here the CDR3 DNA reads TGCGCCAGCAGCTTGGCCGAAGGACGAGGAGGTACTGAAGCTTTCTTT.

This sequence joins TRBV7-8 and TRBJ1-2; 10 positions agree with TRBD1. Losses at the gene ends were 5 bases for V and 4 bases for J; bases not matched to a gene: 10. This CDR3 comprises 16 residues. Germline V gives CDR1 SGHVS, CDR2 FQNEAQ. DNA for the CDR3: TGTGCCAGCAGCCCGGAGACAGGGGGCGCGATCTATGGCTACACCTTC. Protein sequence: CASSPETGGAIYGYTF.

The V call is TRBV5-1, the J call TRBJ1-3, with D possibly matching TRBD1 (5 bases). Trimming left V 4 bases short and J 1 base short, with 12 bases between. The CDR3 extends over 15 amino acids. In germline, CDR1 is SGHRS, CDR2 YFSETQ. This chain's CDR3 is CASSHIQGSGNTIYF. For the CDR3, the DNA is TGCGCCAGCAGCCACATTCAGGGATCTGGAAACACCATATATTTT.

The V gene is TRBV5-1, the J gene TRBJ1-5; the D gene is possibly TRBD1 (5 bases). Trimming stripped 0 bases from V and 2 bases from J, with 9 bases between. This CDR3 is 15 amino acids long. CDR1 is SGHRS, CDR2 YFSETQ, per germline. CDR3 bases: TGCGCCAGCAGCTTGGGCCAGGGTGGCAATCAGCCCCAGCATTTT. The encoded protein is CASSLGQGGNQPQHF.

J is TRBJ1-4 and V is TRBV4-3, with 12 nucleotides matching TRBD1. V shed 1 base, J shed 5 bases, and the junction held 11 bases outside the gene matches. The CDR3 consists of 19 residues. Looked up from germline, CDR1 is LGHNA and CDR2 is YSLEER. The CDR3 sequence: CASSQVFRGQGAKNEKLFF. The CDR3 DNA follows: TGCGCCAGCAGCCAAGTGTTTAGGGGACAGGGGGCTAAGAATGAAAAACTGTTTTTT.

This clone was recorded a few times. This chain connects TRBV13 to TRBJ2-3; D is possibly TRBD1 (7 bases). This CDR3 region has 15 residues. Deletions cut 4 bases from V and 0 bases from J, with 11 bases between. CDR1 and CDR2 (germline): PRHDT, FYEKMQ (reference sequence). The CDR3 bases are TGTGCCAGCAGCTCGGGGGACAGAAGCACAGATACGCAGTATTTT. As protein: CASSSGDRSTDTQYF.

This clone was recorded a few times. The V call is TRBV5-1, the J call TRBJ2-7; tentatively, D is TRBD2 (6 bases). The CDR3 has 13 residues. Per germline, CDR1 SGHRS and CDR2 YFSETQ. V lost 1 base to trimming and J lost 7 bases, with 12 bases between them. The CDR3 bases are TGCGCCAGCAGCTTGAGGAGGGGAGGTGAGCAGTACTTC. Its translation: CASSLRRGGEQYF.

This chain uses TRBV7-2 with TRBJ1-1; 11 bases match TRBD1. CDR1 SGHTA and CDR2 FQGNSA come from the germline V gene. V shed 2 bases and J 5 bases; nucleotides not matched to a gene: 4. This CDR3 contains 15 residues. The DNA of the CDR3 is TGTGCCAGCAGCTTACTGGGGACAGGGGGAACTGAAGCTTTCTTT. Encoded protein: CASSLLGTGGTEAFF. Drawing the rest from reference TRBV7-2 and TRBJ1-1, the complete variable domain is GAGVSQSPSNKVTEKGKDVELRCDPISGHTALYWYRQSLGQGLEFLIYFQGNSAPDKSGLPSDRFSAERTGGSVSTLTIQRTQQEDSAVYLCASSLLGTGGTEAFFGQGTRLTVV.

The chain joins TRBV5-1 to TRBJ2-7; D is unresolved. Germline V gene lookup returns CDR1 SGHRS and CDR2 YFSETQ. Trimming removed 0 bases from V and 2 bases from J, with 9 bases in between. This CDR3 comprises 14 residues. The CDR3 DNA reads TGCGCCAGCAGCTTGGCGGCGGAGACCTACGAGCAGTACTTC. Protein: CASSLAAETYEQYF.

The CDR3, as DNA: TGTGCCAGCAGTGTTGTAGGGGAAGGGTCCTACGAGCAGTACTTC. Encoded protein: CASSVVGEGSYEQYF. The rearrangement uses TRBV6-1 and TRBJ2-7; tentatively, D is TRBD1 (5 bases). Per germline, CDR1 MNHNS and CDR2 SASEGT. The CDR3 consists of 15 residues. The germline V and J ends were trimmed by 4 bases and 1 base, with 14 bases remaining between them.

The chain has TRBV7-3 and TRBJ1-5; the D gene is possibly TRBD1 (5 bases). Trimming cost V 7 bases and J 5 bases, with 15 bases left between them. There are 14 residues in the CDR3. Germline values: CDR1 SGHTA, CDR2 FQGTGA. As DNA, the CDR3 is TGTGCCAGCACTAGAGGAGGGACCGATCAGCCCCAGCATTTT. Encoded protein: CASTRGGTDQPQHF.

The chain is built from TRBV7-3 and TRBJ2-1; 10 positions match TRBD2. CDR1 is SGHTA and CDR2 is FQGTGA in the germline V gene. J gave up 4 bases and V 0 bases, and 3 bases lay outside the gene matches. The CDR3 spans 16 residues. CDR3 nucleotides: TGTGCCAGCAGCTTAACGGGACTAGCGAATTACAATGAGCAGTTCTTC. Protein sequence: CASSLTGLANYNEQFF.

The chain carries TRBV28 and TRBJ2-6; TRBD1 matches 8 bases. This CDR3 contains 18 residues. V lost 5 bases, J lost 2 bases, and 11 bases stayed unmatched. CDR1 MDHEN and CDR2 SYDVKM come from the germline V gene. The CDR3: CASSIQGVGGTGANVLTF. The CDR3 region has the DNA TGTGCCAGCAGTATACAGGGGGTCGGTGGAACTGGGGCCAACGTCCTGACTTTC.

The CDR3 DNA reads TGTGCCAGCAGCGCCGGGATTCGCGGGGAAAAACTGTTTTTT. Amino acid sequence: CASSAGIRGEKLFF. This chain uses TRBV7-9 with TRBJ1-4, with unresolved D. This CDR3 has 14 residues. V dropped 5 bases and J dropped 8 bases, with 15 bases sitting between them. Germline V CDR1 and CDR2: SEHNR, FQNEAQ (reference sequence).

This clone was seen just once. The chain joins TRBV28 to TRBJ2-7, with D maybe TRBD2 (5 bases). The germline V gene has CDR1 MDHEN and CDR2 SYDVKM. The CDR3 consists of 14 residues. V was pared by 5 bases and J by 0 bases, with 11 bases between. DNA of the CDR3: TGTGCCAGCAGTCCTACTGGGAGCTCCTACGAGCAGTACTTC. Translating gives CASSPTGSSYEQYF.

V gene TRBV10-3 combines with J gene TRBJ2-1; 9 bases line up with TRBD2. Germline V lookup: CDR1 ENHRY, CDR2 SYGVKD. The CDR3 spans 18 residues. After removal of 0 bases from V and 9 bases from J, the junction contained 15 bases not matched to a gene. CDR3 protein: CAISESGRQTISGSEQFF. The CDR3 coding sequence is TGTGCCATCAGTGAGTCGGGTCGGCAGACTATTAGCGGGAGTGAGCAGTTCTTC.

This chain uses TRBV7-8 with TRBJ2-5, with a possible D match to TRBD2 (5 bases). Trimming left V 4 bases short and J 1 base short, with 13 bases between. Germline V gives CDR1 SGHVS, CDR2 FQNEAQ. This CDR3 comprises 15 residues. DNA of the CDR3: TGTGCCAGCAGCTCCGAGGACTTGAGCCAAGAGACCCAGTACTTC. It codes for CASSSEDLSQETQYF.

The J gene is TRBJ1-3, the V gene TRBV5-4, with 8 bases that match TRBD1. The CDR3 runs to 16 residues. V trimming: 4 bases; J trimming: 0 bases; junction bases outside the gene matches: 6. Germline CDR1 is SGHNT and CDR2 is YYREEE (reference sequence). The DNA of the CDR3 is TGTGCCAGCAGCCGACAGGGGCCTGGCTCTGGAAACACCATATATTTT. It encodes CASSRQGPGSGNTIYF. Drawing the rest from reference TRBV5-4 and TRBJ1-3, the complete variable domain is ETGVTQSPTHLIKTRGQQVTLRCSSQSGHNTVSWYQQALGQGPQFIFQYYREEENGRGNFPPRFSGLQFPNYSSELNVNALELDDSALYLCASSRQGPGSGNTIYFGEGSWLTVV.

CDR3 nucleotides: TGTGCCAGCAGCCTACGCGGGACGGGGTACGAGCAGTACTTC. Translation: CASSLRGTGYEQYF. The chain employs TRBV7-3 and TRBJ2-7; D perhaps matches TRBD2 (6 bases). V was clipped by 5 bases and J by 4 bases, with 15 bases between them. Per germline, CDR1 SGHTA and CDR2 FQGTGA. CDR3 length equals 14 residues.

V gene TRBV7-9 combines with J gene TRBJ1-2; 7 nucleotides line up with TRBD1. CDR3 size: 13 residues. Germline V gene lookup returns CDR1 SEHNR and CDR2 FQNEAQ (reference sequence). V lost 4 bases to trimming and J lost 4 bases; unmatched junction nucleotides: 3. The CDR3 sequence: CASSWGQSYGYTF. CDR3 coding DNA: TGTGCCAGCAGCTGGGGACAGTCCTATGGCTACACCTTC.

This clone is a singleton in its sample. The chain combines TRBV11-2 with TRBJ1-2, with 7 bases lining up with TRBD1. Germline CDR1 reads SGHAT; CDR2 reads FQNNGV. The CDR3 runs 15 residues. J lost 2 bases, V lost 5 bases, and 8 bases had no gene match. CDR3 DNA: TGTGCCAGCAGCCCCGGGACAGCCGGGAACTATGGCTACACCTTC. Translated: CASSPGTAGNYGYTF.

V gene TRBV5-4 combines with J gene TRBJ1-4, with 7 bases fitting TRBD1. The germline CDR1 and CDR2 sequences are SGHNT and YYREEE (reference sequence). This CDR3 has 15 residues. With 4 bases clipped from V and 1 base from J, the junction kept 4 bases outside the gene matches. The CDR3 nucleotides are TGTGCCAGCAGCGCGGGACAGTTAACTAATGAAAAACTGTTTTTT. Translated: CASSAGQLTNEKLFF.

The chain uses TRBV6-5 and TRBJ1-2; D uncertain. The CDR3 covers 14 residues. Trimming cost V 5 bases and J 2 bases, with 12 bases left between them. Germline CDR1 and CDR2: MNHEY and SVGAGI. In nucleotides, the CDR3 is TGTGCCAGCAGTCAATTGGGCGGGAACTATGGCTACACCTTC. This gives the protein CASSQLGGNYGYTF.

This clone was seen a single time. This chain connects TRBV27 to TRBJ2-7, with a weak D call TRBD1 (5 bases). In germline, CDR1 is MNHEY, CDR2 SMNVEV (reference sequence). This CDR3 comprises 17 residues. V lost 5 bases and J 0 bases, leaving 20 bases between the germline ends. This CDR3 is CASSTKGESGYSYEQYF. The DNA for the CDR3 is TGTGCCAGCAGTACGAAAGGGGAATCAGGGTACTCCTACGAGCAGTACTTC.

This rearrangement joins TRBV5-1 to TRBJ2-3; TRBD2 agrees at 10 bases. This CDR3 has 18 amino acids. Germline V gives CDR1 SGHRS, CDR2 YFSETQ. The ends lost 0 bases at V and 2 bases at J; junction bases unmatched: 9. CDR3 sequence: CASSLEVSSGGVTDTQYF. The CDR3 coding sequence is TGCGCCAGCAGCTTGGAAGTGTCTAGCGGGGGAGTCACAGATACGCAGTATTTT.

This clone came up once. This chain links TRBV9 with TRBJ2-3; the match to TRBD1 covers 7 bases. Germline V gene lookup returns CDR1 SGDLS and CDR2 YYNGEE. V shed 0 bases, J shed 5 bases, and the junction held 6 bases outside the gene matches. The CDR3 extends over 15 amino acids. In DNA, the CDR3 is TGTGCCAGCAGCGTAGGGGGGACAGCAGAAGATACGCAGTATTTT. Translating gives CASSVGGTAEDTQYF.

The V call is TRBV5-1, the J call TRBJ1-2; D gene uncertain. V was shortened by 0 bases and J by 8 bases, with 11 bases between the two germline ends. The CDR3 is 13 amino acids. CDR1 and CDR2 from the germline V gene are SGHRS and YFSETQ. This CDR3 is CASSLAARYGYTF. The CDR3 nucleotides are TGCGCCAGCAGCTTGGCCGCGAGGTACGGCTACACCTTC.

The rearrangement joins TRBV6-6 to TRBJ2-1; D is ambiguous. The germline V and J ends were trimmed by 6 bases and 9 bases, with 9 bases remaining between them. The CDR3 has 11 residues. From germline, CDR1 is MNHNY and CDR2 SVGAGI (reference sequence). The DNA for the CDR3 is TGTGCCAGCAGCTACCTCGGTGAGCAGTTCTTC. It yields the protein CASSYLGEQFF.

CDR3 bases: TGTGCCACCAGCAGAGAGGTTTCCGAACTAAACTATGGCTACACCTTC. Translating it yields CATSREVSELNYGYTF. The chain joins TRBV15 to TRBJ1-2; D is undetermined. From germline, CDR1 is LNHNV and CDR2 YYDKDF (reference sequence). The CDR3 has 16 amino acids. V was pared by 0 bases and J by 2 bases, with 13 bases between.

The rearrangement links TRBV5-1 to TRBJ2-1; D is undetermined. V was shortened by 5 bases and J by 0 bases, with 9 bases between the two germline ends. Germline V lookup: CDR1 SGHRS, CDR2 YFSETQ. The CDR3 runs to 14 residues. The DNA for the CDR3 is TGCGCCAGCAGTACTTATGACTCCTACAATGAGCAGTTCTTC. This gives the protein CASSTYDSYNEQFF.